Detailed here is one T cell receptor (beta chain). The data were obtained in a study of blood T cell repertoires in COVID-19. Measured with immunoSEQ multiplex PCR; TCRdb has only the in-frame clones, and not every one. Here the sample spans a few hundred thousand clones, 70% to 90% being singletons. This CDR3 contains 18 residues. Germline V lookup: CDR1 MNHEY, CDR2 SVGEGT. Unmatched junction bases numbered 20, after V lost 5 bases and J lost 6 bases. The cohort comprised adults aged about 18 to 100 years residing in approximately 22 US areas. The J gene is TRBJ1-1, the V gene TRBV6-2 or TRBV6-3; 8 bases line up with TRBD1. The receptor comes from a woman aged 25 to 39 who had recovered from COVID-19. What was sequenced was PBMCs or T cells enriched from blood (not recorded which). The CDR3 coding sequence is TGTGCCAGCAGTCACATACCCAGGGGGCCCGGTCTGTTTGCTGAAGCTTTCTTT. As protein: CASSHIPRGPGLFAEAFF.